Following are 20 T cell receptor beta chains from one sample sequenced in a study of graft-versus-host responses after intestinal transplantation. Using immunoSEQ multiplex PCR, the repertoire was profiled, and TCRdb retains in-frame clones only, with some absent. The sample carries about 130,000 clones, around 94% recorded once. Their target antigens are unknown. The material sequenced was unstimulated CD4+ T cells sorted from spleen or lymph node cells, taken before intestinal transplant. The receptors derive from a human donor who received an intestinal transplant.

This sequence joins TRBV7-3 and TRBJ2-3; 9 bases match TRBD2. CDR3 size: 16 residues. Trimming removed 1 base from V and 3 bases from J; junction bases left unmatched: 5. CDR1 and CDR2 (germline): SGHTA, FQGTGA. For the CDR3, the DNA is TGTGCCAGCAGCTTAATTGGCGGGGGGGCAACAGATACGCAGTATTTT. Amino acids: CASSLIGGGATDTQYF.

The chain recombines TRBV6-4 with TRBJ1-2, with TRBD1 as a possible D gene (5 bases). Germline assignment: CDR1 MRHNA and CDR2 SNTAGT. This CDR3 region has 15 residues. The V and J ends lost 6 bases and 8 bases respectively, with 22 bases between them. CDR3 sequence (DNA): TGTGCCAGCAGCCCCGACCGGGACGGCGCGGGAGGCTACACCTTC. It yields the protein CASSPDRDGAGGYTF.

The chain has TRBV11-2 and TRBJ2-2, with a possible D match to TRBD2 (5 bases). With 5 bases removed from V and 7 bases from J, the gap between germline ends came to 14 bases. This CDR3 comprises 14 residues. Germline loops: CDR1 SGHAT, CDR2 FQNNGV. The CDR3 reads CASSPGVGSGELFF. CDR3 bases: TGTGCCAGCAGCCCAGGAGTTGGGAGCGGGGAGCTGTTTTTT. The complete variable domain, with remaining parts taken from reference TRBV11-2 and TRBJ2-2, reads EAGVAQSPRYKIIEKRQSVAFWCNPISGHATLYWYQQILGQGPKLLIQFQNNGVVDDSQLPKDRFSAERLKGVDSTLKIQPAKLEDSAVYLCASSPGVGSGELFFGEGSRLTVL.

V gene TRBV4-1 combines with J gene TRBJ1-2, with 12 bases fitting TRBD1. This CDR3 is 18 amino acids long. Germline values: CDR1 MGHRA, CDR2 YSYEKL. After removal of 4 bases from V and 4 bases from J, the junction contained 13 bases not matched to a gene. The CDR3 coding sequence is TGCGCCAGCAGCCCGCCCCCGGGACAGGGGGCGGCCTCCTATGGCTACACCTTC. It specifies CASSPPPGQGAASYGYTF.

The chain is built from TRBV7-3 and TRBJ1-3, with a tentative D call TRBD1 (5 bases). CDR1 and CDR2 (germline): SGHTA, FQGTGA. The CDR3 extends over 16 amino acids. Between the trimmed V and J ends, which lost 1 base and 3 bases, there was a span of 13 bases. The CDR3 reads CASSLRQGSFGNTIYF. The CDR3 coding sequence is TGTGCCAGCAGCTTAAGGCAGGGCTCGTTTGGAAACACCATATATTTT.

The chain employs TRBV6-4 and TRBJ2-5, with D maybe TRBD2 (5 bases). The CDR3 length is 13 residues. Germline CDR1 is MRHNA and CDR2 is SNTAGT. V lost 8 bases and J 3 bases, leaving 13 bases between the germline ends. As DNA, the CDR3 is TGTGCCAGCCCCTCGAGGGCCAAAGAGACCCAGTACTTC. It specifies CASPSRAKETQYF.

This clone is a singleton in its sample. This sequence joins TRBV18 and TRBJ2-7; TRBD2 might be the D (6 bases). V was shortened by 2 bases and J by 5 bases, with 13 bases between the two germline ends. The germline V gene encodes CDR1 KGHSH and CDR2 LQKENI. CDR3 length: 14 residues. CDR3 sequence: CASSPTLSGDEQYF. DNA for the CDR3: TGTGCCAGCTCACCAACACTTAGCGGCGACGAGCAGTACTTC.

This sequence joins TRBV27 and TRBJ1-6, with unresolved D. V lost 5 bases and J 3 bases, leaving 11 bases between the germline ends. This CDR3 has 15 residues. The V gene's germline CDR1 is MNHEY and CDR2 SMNVEV (reference sequence). The CDR3 region is CASSPPGFYNSPLHF. CDR3 in DNA: TGTGCCAGCAGTCCTCCGGGGTTCTATAATTCACCCCTCCACTTT.

V gene TRBV19 combines with J gene TRBJ1-3, with D unclear. V lost 4 bases to trimming and J lost 3 bases, with 7 bases between them. Germline assignment: CDR1 LNHDA and CDR2 SQIVND (reference sequence). The length of the CDR3 is 13 residues. DNA for the CDR3: TGTGCCAGTAGTAATAGGGATGGAAACACCATATATTTT. This gives the protein CASSNRDGNTIYF. The variable domain in full, with the rest retrieved from reference TRBV19 and TRBJ1-3, is DGGITQSPKYLFRKEGQNVTLSCEQNLNHDAMYWYRQDPGQGLRLIYYSQIVNDFQKGDIAEGYSVSREKKESFPLTVTSAQKNPTAFYLCASSNRDGNTIYFGEGSWLTVV.

The chain carries TRBV4-1 and TRBJ2-1; D remains unclear. Trimming left V 6 bases short and J 5 bases short, with 14 bases between. The CDR3 runs to 14 residues. The germline CDR1 and CDR2 sequences are MGHRA and YSYEKL. CDR3 nucleotide sequence: TGCGCCAGCAGACCTGACCCCAGAAACAATGAGCAGTTCTTC. Its translation is CASRPDPRNNEQFF.

The V and J genes are TRBV5-8 and TRBJ1-5; D is unresolved. Looked up from germline, CDR1 is SGHTS and CDR2 is YDEGEE. With 4 bases removed from V and 5 bases from J, the gap between germline ends came to 19 bases. This CDR3 comprises 16 residues. CDR3 in DNA: TGTGCCAGCAGCCACCAATCCGGGATCAATCATCAGCCCCAGCATTTT. This codes for CASSHQSGINHQPQHF.

The J gene is TRBJ2-2, the V gene TRBV5-4; no reliable D call. The CDR3 has 12 amino acids. The V gene lost 4 bases and the J gene lost 6 bases, with 7 bases spanning the gap. Germline V gene sequence: CDR1 SGHNT, CDR2 YYREEE (reference sequence). The CDR3 DNA reads TGTGCCAGCAGCCTGGACGCCGGGGAGCTGTTTTTT. As protein: CASSLDAGELFF.

The chain joins TRBV5-1 to TRBJ2-7; TRBD2 is a possible D gene (6 bases). Germline-derived CDR1 and CDR2 are SGHRS and YFSETQ. The CDR3 has 13 amino acids. The V end lost 4 bases, the J end lost 4 bases, and 12 bases lay between the germline ends. CDR3 in amino acids: CASSPVGGYEQYF. CDR3 nucleotide sequence: TGCGCCAGCAGCCCGGTCGGGGGATACGAGCAGTACTTC. Supplemented by reference TRBV5-1 and TRBJ2-7, the full variable domain reads KAGVTQTPRYLIKTRGQQVTLSCSPISGHRSVSWYQQTPGQGLQFLFEYFSETQRNKGNFPGRFSGRQFSNSRSEMNVSTLELGDSALYLCASSPVGGYEQYFGPGTRLTVT.

This clone was picked up one time. The rearrangement uses TRBV29-1 and TRBJ1-5, with a tentative D call TRBD1 (6 bases). The germline CDR1 and CDR2 sequences are SQVTM and ANQGSEA. With 4 bases removed from V and 0 bases from J, the gap between germline ends came to 10 bases. There are 14 residues in the CDR3. The CDR3 is CSVAWGASNQPQHF. The CDR3 nucleotides read TGCAGCGTTGCTTGGGGGGCTAGCAATCAGCCCCAGCATTTT.

This rearrangement joins TRBV6-1 to TRBJ1-5; D remains unclear. This CDR3 has 12 amino acids. Germline V gene lookup returns CDR1 MNHNS and CDR2 SASEGT. V lost 1 base, J lost 5 bases, and 3 bases lay in between. The CDR3, as DNA: TGTGCCAGCAGTGAAGGAGATCAGCCCCAGCATTTT. Its translation is CASSEGDQPQHF.

This clone was detected only once. The chain recombines TRBV5-1 with TRBJ1-6; 8 bases are shared with TRBD1. There are 14 residues in the CDR3. The germline V gene has CDR1 SGHRS and CDR2 YFSETQ. The trim removed 4 bases at V and 8 bases at J, leaving 5 bases unmatched. The CDR3 region is CASSLGQADSPLHF. The CDR3 DNA sequence: TGCGCCAGCAGCCTGGGACAGGCCGATTCACCCCTCCACTTT.

This clone has a handful of counts. V and J are TRBV5-1 and TRBJ1-3; D unclear. The CDR3 is 15 amino acids. V gave up 0 bases and J gave up 0 bases, with 7 bases separating them. From germline, CDR1 is SGHRS and CDR2 YFSETQ. The CDR3 bases are TGCGCCAGCAGCTTGGGGGGATACTCTGGAAACACCATATATTTT. The encoded protein is CASSLGGYSGNTIYF.

The rearrangement uses TRBV6-5 and TRBJ2-3; D ambiguous. The CDR3 totals 15 residues. Trimming cost V 2 bases and J 0 bases, with 9 bases left between them. The germline gives CDR1 MNHEY, CDR2 SVGAGI. The CDR3 reads CASSYRRPSTDTQYF. The CDR3 coding sequence is TGTGCCAGCAGTTACCGGCGTCCTAGCACAGATACGCAGTATTTT.

The chain recombines TRBV7-9 with TRBJ2-3, with D unresolved. V dropped 0 bases and J dropped 6 bases, with 7 bases sitting between them. This CDR3 spans 13 amino acids. Germline CDR1 and CDR2: SEHNR and FQNEAQ (reference sequence). As DNA, the CDR3 is TGTGCCAGCAGCTTAGCGCACACGGATACGCAGTATTTT. It codes for CASSLAHTDTQYF.

A few counts support this clone. This chain joins TRBV6-6 and TRBJ1-2, with D perhaps matching TRBD1 (6 bases). Trimming stripped 4 bases from V and 4 bases from J, with 10 bases between. The germline CDR1 and CDR2 sequences are MNHNY and SVGAGI (reference sequence). The CDR3 length is 13 residues. CDR3 nucleotide sequence: TGTGCCAGCAGTTTGGGGGGCCGCTATGGCTACACCTTC. It specifies CASSLGGRYGYTF.